Sequencing of this TCR beta chain was carried out in a study of cytomegalovirus exposure and HLA in healthy donors. Turning to the study itself: Tens of millions of unique TCRs from HLA-typed donors made up an early data release. Falling in the Caucasian-associated ancestry cluster were 80% to 85% of about 400 genotyped donors. Whole-study findings and limits: With later analysis, a missense DCLRE1C variant became linked to TCR beta V- and J-gene trimming.

A remark on this clone: Antigen: not known.

The study ran its PCR with 60 Vbeta and 13 Jbeta primers. Using immunoSEQ multiplex PCR, the repertoire was profiled, and TCRdb retains in-frame clones only, with some absent. The sample includes 95,000 to 150,000 clones, 77% seen only once; the top ten take 3.7%. CDR1 is SEHNR and CDR2 is FQNEAQ in the germline V gene (reference sequence). CDR3 length: 18 amino acids. Deletions cut 5 bases from V and 5 bases from J, with 24 bases between. V is TRBV7-9 and J is TRBJ2-2; TRBD1 is a possible D gene (6 bases). This sequence originates from a human donor in good health. The sequencing sample was made of PBMCs. CDR3: CASSDLHGQPMGTGELFF. In DNA, the CDR3 is TGTGCCAGCAGCGATTTGCACGGACAGCCCATGGGTACCGGGGAGCTGTTTTTT.